These 13 T cell receptor beta chains were all obtained from the same sample, sequenced in a study of cytomegalovirus exposure and HLA in healthy donors. Libraries were prepared by immunoSEQ multiplex PCR; TCRdb keeps only in-frame clonotypes and omits some of them. The sample has about 64,000 clones; 90% to 95% are singletons. What was sequenced was PBMCs. The receptors were gathered from a woman in her late teens or twenties in good health and CMV-seropositive.

This chain uses TRBV10-3 with TRBJ2-7, with TRBD2 identical over 9 bases. The CDR3 has 14 amino acids. Germline V lookup: CDR1 ENHRY, CDR2 SYGVKD. Germline trimming cut 11 bases from V and 6 bases from J; bases unmatched to any gene: 14. The CDR3 sequence: CASSTLAGAVEQYF. The DNA for the CDR3 is TGTGCCTCATCGACGTTAGCGGGAGCCGTCGAGCAGTACTTC.

In its sample, this clone was seen once. This chain links TRBV7-9 with TRBJ1-1, with 10 bases matching TRBD1. Germline CDR1 is SEHNR and CDR2 is FQNEAQ (reference sequence). This CDR3 is built from 11 residues. The J segment lost 13 bases and the V segment lost 5 bases, leaving 4 bases of the junction unmatched. The CDR3 DNA is TGTGCCAGCAGCGCTGGGACAGGGGTTTTCTTT. It codes for CASSAGTGVFF.

The V gene is TRBV7-3, the J gene TRBJ2-1; tentative D call: TRBD2 (5 bases). Trimming pared 1 base from V and 9 bases from J, leaving 10 bases between. In germline, CDR1 is SGHTA, CDR2 FQGTGA. CDR3 length: 13 amino acids. In DNA, the CDR3 is TGTGCCAGCAGCTTAAATCCCGAGGGTGAGCAGTTCTTC. Translating gives CASSLNPEGEQFF.

The chain carries TRBV27 and TRBJ2-3; 14 bases fit TRBD2. V lost 6 bases and J lost 6; bases outside the gene matches: 8. Germline V gene sequence: CDR1 MNHEY, CDR2 SMNVEV (reference sequence). This CDR3 spans 16 amino acids. The CDR3 DNA reads TGTGCCAGCAGCTGGACTAGCGGGGGGCATAGGGATACGCAGTATTTT. Its translation is CASSWTSGGHRDTQYF.

The chain uses TRBV6-1 and TRBJ1-1, with D perhaps TRBD1 (6 bases). Germline CDR1 reads MNHNS; CDR2 reads SASEGT. Trimming took off 8 bases at V and 1 base at J, with 11 bases between the two ends. The CDR3 runs to 13 residues. The CDR3 nucleotides are TGTGCCAGCGGTACAGGGAGGAACACTGAAGCTTTCTTT. Translating gives CASGTGRNTEAFF.

The rearrangement joins TRBV27 to TRBJ1-2, with a weak D call TRBD1 (6 bases). V was trimmed by 5 bases and J by 1 base, leaving 11 bases between them. Germline CDR1 is MNHEY and CDR2 is SMNVEV (reference sequence). The CDR3 runs 14 residues. The CDR3 is CASSARQDNYGYTF. The CDR3 DNA is TGTGCCAGCAGTGCCAGACAGGATAACTATGGCTACACCTTC.

V usage is TRBV7-9 and J usage is TRBJ1-1; D uncertain. This CDR3 spans 14 amino acids. Germline V gives CDR1 SEHNR, CDR2 FQNEAQ (reference sequence). V was clipped by 5 bases and J by 4 bases, with 14 bases between them. The CDR3 here is CASSRDLGSTEAFF. The CDR3 DNA sequence: TGTGCCAGCAGCCGCGACCTGGGCAGCACTGAAGCTTTCTTT.

V usage is TRBV11-2 and J usage is TRBJ2-3; 7 bases map to TRBD2. From germline, CDR1 is SGHAT and CDR2 FQNNGV. Unmatched junction bases numbered 4, after V lost 6 bases and J lost 1 base. This CDR3 has 14 amino acids. The chain's CDR3 is CASRPSGGTDTQYF. CDR3 DNA: TGTGCCAGCAGACCGAGCGGGGGCACAGATACGCAGTATTTT.

This sequence joins TRBV5-6 and TRBJ1-3; D uncertain. V lost 3 bases, J lost 0 bases, and 7 bases lay in between. From germline, CDR1 is SGHDT and CDR2 YYEEEE. This CDR3 has 14 amino acids. The CDR3, as DNA: TGTGCCAGCAGCTCAGTGCTCTCTGGAAACACCATATATTTT. It codes for CASSSVLSGNTIYF.

The chain uses TRBV6-6 and TRBJ1-5; possible D gene TRBD1, 6 bases. Trimming pared 8 bases from V and 6 bases from J, leaving 14 bases between. The CDR3 extends over 13 amino acids. CDR1 MNHNY and CDR2 SVGAGI come from the germline V gene (reference sequence). The CDR3 region has the DNA TGTGCCAGCGACTACAGGGCGGGTCAGCCCCAGCATTTT. Its protein is CASDYRAGQPQHF.

The CDR3 sequence: CASSPRGPDEQFF. CDR3 DNA sequence: TGTGCCAGCAGCCCCCGTGGTCCGGATGAGCAGTTCTTC. This chain joins TRBV7-9 and TRBJ2-1; D gene ambiguous. Germline V gene sequence: CDR1 SEHNR, CDR2 FQNEAQ (reference sequence). The germline V and J ends were trimmed by 5 bases and 8 bases, with 13 bases remaining between them. The CDR3 runs to 13 residues.

The chain joins TRBV4-2 to TRBJ2-1, with D perhaps TRBD2 (5 bases). The CDR3 runs 17 residues. Deletions cut 0 bases from V and 8 bases from J, with 20 bases between. Germline V gives CDR1 LGHNA, CDR2 YNFKEQ. The DNA of the CDR3 is TGTGCCAGCAGCCAAGAAGAGACGGACGCGGGCCTGTATGAGCAGTTCTTC. Encoded protein: CASSQEETDAGLYEQFF.

The chain links TRBV29-1 to TRBJ1-1, with D tentatively TRBD1 (6 bases). V lost 6 bases, J lost 2 bases, and 19 bases lay in between. Per germline, CDR1 SQVTM and CDR2 ANQGSEA. The CDR3 length is 15 residues. The chain's CDR3 is CSVDRSGQLNTEAFF. In DNA, the CDR3 is TGCAGCGTCGACCGATCAGGACAGTTAAACACTGAAGCTTTCTTT. Complete variable domain (other parts from reference TRBV29-1 and TRBJ1-1): SAVISQKPSRDICQRGTSLTIQCQVDSQVTMMFWYRQQPGQSLTLIATANQGSEATYESGFVIDKFPISRPNLTFSTLTVSNMSPEDSSIYLCSVDRSGQLNTEAFFGQGTRLTVV.